A selection of T cell receptor beta chains follows, all from one sample in a study of blood T cell repertoires in COVID-19. Libraries were prepared by immunoSEQ multiplex PCR; TCRdb keeps only in-frame clonotypes and omits some of them. The sample has roughly 61,000 clones; about 75% are singletons. Sequencing was performed on PBMCs or T cells enriched from blood (not recorded which). The source of these receptors is a woman aged 55-69 years who had been exposed to COVID-19. The CDR3 runs from the conserved cysteine through the conserved F or W. A D gene is named only where the DNA matches it firmly. The size field is filled for only some rows; it gives once, few, many or a size class.

d_call	v_call	j_call	clone_size	cdr3_aa	cdr3_nt
-	TRBV7-3	TRBJ1-2	many	CASSATGTEYGYTF	TGTGCCAGCAGCGCAACCGGGACTGAGTATGGCTACACCTTC
-	TRBV2	TRBJ2-1	-	CASSDEVGAREQFF	TGTGCCAGCAGTGATGAGGTGGGGGCCCGTGAGCAGTTCTTC
TRBD2	TRBV4-2	TRBJ2-7	-	CASSQVGLAINEQYF	TGTGCCAGCAGCCAAGTAGGACTAGCTATCAACGAGCAGTACTTC
TRBD1	TRBV5-6	TRBJ1-2	-	CASSLLLDRGSGYTF	TGTGCCAGCAGCTTGCTTTTGGACAGGGGTAGTGGCTACACCTTC
-	TRBV6-1	TRBJ2-7	-	CASSEAWQGTYEQYF	TGTGCCAGCAGTGAAGCGTGGCAGGGAACCTACGAGCAGTACTTC
-	TRBV7-9	TRBJ2-7	-	CASSLVTDPRLGEQYF	TGTGCCAGCAGCTTGGTAACAGACCCACGATTAGGCGAGCAGTACTTC
-	TRBV5-1	TRBJ2-7	-	CASSHTELNYEQYF	TGCGCCAGCAGCCATACAGAGTTAAACTACGAGCAGTACTTC
TRBD2	TRBV5-1	TRBJ2-1	-	CASSSLAGELGEQFF	TGCGCCAGCAGCTCACTAGCGGGGGAGTTAGGTGAGCAGTTCTTC
TRBD1	TRBV10-3	TRBJ1-1	-	CAISQGSTEAFF	TGTGCCATCTCACAGGGGTCCACTGAAGCTTTCTTT
TRBD2	TRBV4-2	TRBJ2-3	-	CASSQASGGTDTQYF	TGTGCCAGCAGCCAAGCTAGCGGGGGCACAGATACGCAGTATTTT
-	TRBV18	TRBJ1-4	-	CASSPDFTTNEKLFF	TGTGCCAGCTCACCGGACTTTACAACTAATGAAAAACTGTTTTTT
TRBD1	TRBV10-3	TRBJ2-6	-	CAISVRQGVLSGANVLTF	TGTGCCATCAGTGTAAGACAGGGGGTACTCTCTGGGGCCAACGTCCTGACTTTC
-	TRBV7-6	TRBJ1-1	-	CASSLALPTEAFF	TGTGCCAGCAGCTTAGCCCTCCCTACTGAAGCTTTCTTT
-	TRBV7-9	TRBJ2-7	-	CASSPGGFGYEQYF	TGTGCCAGCAGCCCGGGGGGCTTCGGCTACGAGCAGTACTTC
-	TRBV4-1	TRBJ1-3	once	CASSQAVGQGPANSIYF	TGCGCCAGCAGCCAAGCCGTTGGCCAGGGCCCGGCAAACTCCATATATTTT
-	TRBV15	TRBJ2-1	-	CATSRGGDYNEQFF	TGTGCCACCAGCCGGGGAGGCGACTACAATGAGCAGTTCTTC
-	TRBV9	TRBJ1-6	few	CASSVGQNSPLHF	TGTGCCAGCAGCGTAGGTCAGAATTCACCCCTCCACTTT
TRBD1	TRBV19	TRBJ1-2	-	CASTPPRDRGGYTF	TGTGCCAGTACCCCCCCCCGGGACAGGGGTGGCTACACCTTC
TRBD1	TRBV6-1	TRBJ1-1	-	CASSEDRGARAFF	TGTGCCAGCAGTGAGGACAGGGGGGCGAGGGCTTTCTTT
TRBD1	TRBV6-6	TRBJ1-5	-	CASSPNAPRDRDQPQHF	TGTGCCAGCAGTCCCAACGCCCCTCGGGACAGGGATCAGCCCCAGCATTTT
-	TRBV13	TRBJ1-1	-	CASSLGAGMNTEAFF	TGTGCCAGCAGCTTAGGGGCGGGAATGAACACTGAAGCTTTCTTT
TRBD1	TRBV5-1	TRBJ2-7	-	CASSLEGGGNEQYF	TGCGCCAGCAGCTTGGAAGGGGGCGGCAACGAGCAGTACTTC
-	TRBV9	TRBJ1-1	-	CASSVGPGGEAFF	TGTGCCAGCAGCGTAGGGCCCGGAGGTGAAGCTTTCTTT
-	TRBV27	TRBJ2-2	-	CASSFRTREYNTGELFF	TGTGCCAGCAGTTTTCGGACGAGGGAGTACAACACCGGGGAGCTGTTTTTT
-	TRBV19	TRBJ1-6	once	CASRLTGLPMSFSSPLHF	TGTGCCAGTCGCCTCACAGGGTTGCCAATGAGCTTCTCCTCACCCCTCCACTTT
TRBD1	TRBV7-2	TRBJ2-7	-	CASSAMGGRQGAKQYF	TGTGCCAGCAGCGCCATGGGAGGGCGACAGGGGGCGAAGCAGTACTTC
TRBD2	TRBV5-1	TRBJ2-1	-	CASSQSGGIYNEQFF	TGCGCCAGCAGCCAAAGCGGGGGGATTTACAATGAGCAGTTCTTC
TRBD2	TRBV6-1	TRBJ2-1	-	CASSDLPGTSGRHEQFF	TGTGCCAGCAGTGACCTCCCCGGGACTAGCGGGAGACATGAGCAGTTCTTC
-	TRBV19	TRBJ1-2	-	CASSQGQSYGYTF	TGTGCCAGTAGTCAGGGGCAGTCCTATGGCTACACCTTC
-	TRBV7-2	TRBJ1-2	-	CASSRVTGGNGGYTF	TGTGCCAGCAGTCGCGTAACGGGGGGCAACGGGGGCTACACCTTC
-	TRBV30	TRBJ1-1	-	CAWSVGQGGTEAFF	TGTGCCTGGAGTGTAGGGCAGGGAGGCACTGAAGCTTTCTTT